This TCR beta chain was recovered during a study of CD8 T cells in ankylosing spondylitis. With molecular barcodes, quantitative 5'-RACE was used to make the TCR beta libraries. TCRdb re-called the 5' RACE reads through MiXCR, storing one row per CDR3 protein. The data contain a few hundred thousand distinct CDR3 sequences, around 11% of them singletons. Notes on this clonotype: As yet, its antigen is unknown.

Germline lookup yields CDR1 MNHEY and CDR2 SVGAGI. The CDR3 runs 16 residues. Deletions cut 2 bases from V and 0 bases from J, with 11 bases between. General study findings and limits: In synovial fluid and blood from reactive arthritis, some motif variants were previously reported. Seemingly characteristic of ankylosing spondylitis blood was a TCR beta motif consisting of under 10 highly homologous variants. The authors reported significant enrichment of disease-linked clones in matched ankylosing spondylitis synovial fluid.

This clonotype originated in a male donor with ankylosing spondylitis or in good health (not recorded which). Sequenced: blood, either unsorted or a sorted T cell fraction (not recorded which). The genes are TRBV6-5 and TRBJ1-3; no reliable D call. The CDR3 loop reads CASSYPPMVSGNTIYF. Written as DNA, the CDR3 is TGTGCCAGCAGTTACCCTCCAATGGTCTCTGGAAACACCATATATTTT.